This T cell receptor beta chain came from a study of graft-versus-host responses after intestinal transplantation (dated by TCRdb to about 2021). About the full investigation: The transplants that recipients got were multivisceral, liver-intestinal, or isolated intestinal. Every recipient was given anti-thymocyte globulin induction, followed by around three years of maintenance tacrolimus and steroids. Bulk TCR-beta CDR3 sequencing was used to track graft-versus-host and host-versus-graft alloreactive T cell clones in the graft, circulation and bone marrow after intestinal transplantation. To identify alloreactive clones, pre-transplant mixed lymphocyte reaction products were sequenced and compared with unstimulated pre-transplant donor and recipient T cells. A cohort of around 25 intestinal transplant recipients, including one retransplant, was enrolled, and 3 patients lacking pretransplant specimens were excluded. Donor T cell macrochimerism was defined as a peak of at least 4% donor T cells among recipient peripheral blood mononuclear cells. Rather than going through the commercial service, samples from a few later patients were sequenced in-house on an Illumina MiSeq and processed with MiXCR.

According to the germline V gene, CDR1 reads SGHRS and CDR2 reads YFSETQ. At the junction V is shortened by 0 bases and J by 5 bases; bases outside the gene matches: 15. The CDR3 runs 18 amino acids, cysteine and phenylalanine included. Just the 54-base CDR3 DNA is kept, in frame starting at base 1. The full study reports these points: Early after transplant, peak levels of circulating GvH clones were associated with declines in HvG clones. GvH clones were found in recipient bone marrow, and some of the GvH clones appeared earlier in ileal mucosa or blood, which is consistent with an intestinal mucosal origin. The conclusions were limited by the relatively low number and heterogeneity of the intestinal transplant patients. In patients with donor T cell macrochimerism, the allografts had high GvH to HvG T cell clonal ratios.

Library generation was performed with the immunoSEQ multiplex PCR assay. For most patients, genomic DNA was isolated with the Qiagen DNeasy Blood and Tissue Kit and shipped frozen to Adaptive Biotechnologies for TCR sequencing. High-throughput TCR-beta CDR3 sequencing of genomic DNA from most patients was performed by Adaptive Biotechnologies. Processing in the source paper ran as follows. Adaptive's ImmunoSEQ software was the source of the TCR sequencing data for 18 patients, while a few other patients were processed with MiXCR and VDJtools. CD4 versus CD8 sorting errors were corrected by removing sequences found in both subsets at a frequency ratio below 5:1. Because the origin of CDR3 nucleotide sequences shared between donor and recipient could not be assigned, those sequences were removed. To be classed as alloreactive, a clone needed at least 2-fold expansion over unstimulated cells and a minimum CFSE-low frequency of 0.002% (template counts) or 0.001% (read counts). A clone was considered mappable if detected in the sequenced pre-transplant spleen, lymph node, or MLR CFSE-low populations of the donor or recipient. Cumulative frequency of alloreactive clones was calculated as a percentage of all sequences weighted by copy number. The immuneACCESS repertoire file appears here via TCRdb, limited to in-frame rearrangements. These files lack a portion of the clones; in checked studies, under half of the deficit traces to unresolved V genes, and the cause of the others is not known. That table supplies the V and J calls and clone size; D and trimming were determined from the DNA. Present in this sample are 96,000 or so clones, 90% to 95% of which were seen just once. The ten largest clones represent approximately 0.17% of the sample.

A word on this clone: Its antigen is still unknown. There are no base qualities to consult, and no much larger clone falls within one base.

Per the publication, the time point label means: cells obtained before transplantation from donor or recipient. CD3+CD4+ and CD3+CD8+ populations were FACS-sorted from unstimulated pre-transplant donor and recipient cells taken from spleen or lymph nodes. The sequencing used unstimulated CD4+ T cells sorted from spleen or lymph node cells, collected before intestinal transplant. The clonotype was recovered from a human donor who received an intestinal transplant. The rearrangement combines TRBV5-1 with TRBJ1-2, with 8 bases aligning to TRBD1. The CDR3 is CASSLDRLGRTGKYGYTF. The DNA sequence follows: TGCGCCAGCAGCTTGGATCGGTTGGGGAGGACAGGGAAATATGGCTACACCTTC.